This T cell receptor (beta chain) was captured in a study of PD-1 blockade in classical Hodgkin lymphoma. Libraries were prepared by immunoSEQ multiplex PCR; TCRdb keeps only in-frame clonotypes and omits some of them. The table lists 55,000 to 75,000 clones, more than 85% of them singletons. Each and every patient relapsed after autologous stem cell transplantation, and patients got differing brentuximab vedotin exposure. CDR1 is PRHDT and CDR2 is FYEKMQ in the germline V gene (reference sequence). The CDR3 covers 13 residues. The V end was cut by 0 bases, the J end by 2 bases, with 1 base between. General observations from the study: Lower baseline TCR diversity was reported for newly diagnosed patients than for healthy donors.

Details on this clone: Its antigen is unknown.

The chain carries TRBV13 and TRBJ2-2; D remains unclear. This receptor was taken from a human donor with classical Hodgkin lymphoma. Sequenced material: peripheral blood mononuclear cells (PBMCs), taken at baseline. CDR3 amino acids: CASSLGNTGELFF. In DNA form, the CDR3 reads TGTGCCAGCAGCTTAGGAAACACCGGGGAGCTGTTTTTT.